This T cell receptor (beta chain) emerged from a study of CD8+ T cells in alopecia areata. Extraction of RNA preceded its reverse transcription into cDNA, which served as the sequencing template. Only in-frame clones appear in the TCRdb table, and some are missing; sequencing was by immunoSEQ multiplex PCR. Of roughly 140,000 clones listed, 40% to 65% are singletons. The V and J ends lost 6 bases and 2 bases respectively, with 13 bases between them. Germline V gene data show CDR1 as MNHEY and CDR2 as SMNVEV (reference sequence). The CDR3 covers 14 residues. The rearrangement uses TRBV27 and TRBJ1-2; D unclear. This sequence was found in a human donor with alopecia areata. The sample was CD8+ T cells sorted from blood, taken at week 0. The CDR3 DNA sequence: TGTGCCAGCAGCTCGGGATACACAAACTATGGCTACACCTTC. This gives the protein CASSSGYTNYGYTF.